The clone carrying this T cell receptor (beta chain) was seen more than once but under ten times. What it binds is unknown. Library preparation for TCR beta used quantitative 5'-RACE with molecular barcodes. A single record per CDR3 protein comes from TCRdb applying MiXCR to the 5' RACE reads. The sample holds fewer than 250,000 distinct CDR3 sequences, about 16% seen once. This specimen comes from a study of CD8 T cells in ankylosing spondylitis. CDR1 SGHAT and CDR2 FQNNGV come from the germline V gene. This CDR3 is built from 17 residues. Trimming took off 3 bases at V and 4 bases at J, with 22 bases between the two ends. Study observations and caveats: The clones that were linked to disease were reported to be significantly enriched in matched synovial fluid samples from ankylosing spondylitis patients. It appeared that ankylosing spondylitis blood was characterized by a TCR beta motif of several highly homologous variants.

Source material: blood, either unsorted or a sorted T cell fraction (not recorded which). The chain combines TRBV11-2 with TRBJ2-7, with D possibly TRBD1 on 6 matching bases. The receptor was derived from a male donor with ankylosing spondylitis. Written as DNA, the CDR3 is TGTGCCAGCAGCTTCCCGGTCCGGACAGTCACTGGGTACGAGCAGTACTTC. This codes for CASSFPVRTVTGYEQYF.